A single sample is the source of the 25 T cell receptor beta chains below, sequenced in a study of blood T cell repertoires in COVID-19. Sequencing was performed with immunoSEQ multiplex PCR; in TCRdb, only in-frame clones are kept and a portion is missing. The sample shows roughly 180,000 clones, more than 70% of them seen only once. Source material: PBMCs or T cells enriched from blood (not recorded which). The source of these receptors is a man in his forties who had recovered from COVID-19.

The rearrangement links TRBV21-1 to TRBJ2-2; TRBD1 reflects the table's D call only, with no check against the DNA. TRBV21-1 is tagged as a pseudogene. The CDR3 contains 16 residues. The CDR3 DNA follows: TGTGCCAGCAGCAAAGGTAAGGGAACAGGGACCGGGGAGCTGTTTTTT. This translates into CASSKGKGTGTGELFF.

The chain has TRBV18 and TRBJ2-7; a possible D gene is TRBD2 (6 bases). Between the trimmed V and J ends, which lost 5 bases and 4 bases, there was a span of 15 bases. CDR3 size: 14 residues. Germline CDR1 and CDR2: KGHSH and LQKENI. The CDR3 loop reads CASSAQKGTYEQYF. In nucleotides, the CDR3 is TGTGCCAGCTCAGCCCAGAAAGGGACTTACGAGCAGTACTTC.

CDR3 nucleotide sequence: TGTGCCAGCACCGAAACAGGGGGCAGCTCCTACGAGCAGTACTTC. Translated: CASTETGGSSYEQYF. This rearrangement joins TRBV13 to TRBJ2-7, with 9 bases lining up with TRBD1. The V segment lost 7 bases and the J segment 0 bases; nucleotides outside the gene matches: 7. CDR1 is PRHDT, CDR2 FYEKMQ, per germline (reference sequence). The CDR3 loop spans 15 amino acids.

This chain uses TRBV7-9 with TRBJ1-4; D not certain. Trimming pared 9 bases from V and 8 bases from J, leaving 16 bases between. Germline V gene lookup returns CDR1 SEHNR and CDR2 FQNEAQ (reference sequence). This CDR3 spans 13 amino acids. CDR3 nucleotides: TGTGCCAGTGGACTTAGGGCGCAGGAAAAACTGTTTTTT. It encodes CASGLRAQEKLFF.

The V and J genes are TRBV5-1 and TRBJ1-1; the D is unclear. Germline V gives CDR1 SGHRS, CDR2 YFSETQ. This CDR3 is 13 amino acids long. V gave up 0 bases and J gave up 8 bases, with 11 bases separating them. This chain's CDR3 is CASSLDSLTEAFF. Here the CDR3 DNA reads TGCGCCAGCAGCTTGGACAGCCTCACGGAAGCTTTCTTT.

This rearrangement joins TRBV5-7 to TRBJ1-6, with D possibly matching TRBD1 (5 bases). TRBV5-7 is an ORF, and what it does is uncertain. Trimming removed 3 bases at V and 11 bases at J, with 9 bases between. The CDR3 is 12 amino acids. The CDR3 loop reads CASSWRGAPLHF. DNA for the CDR3: TGTGCCAGCAGCTGGCGGGGGGCACCCCTCCACTTT.

This clone was seen once. This rearrangement joins TRBV29-1 to TRBJ1-2, with 9 bases identical to TRBD1. The CDR3 loop spans 11 amino acids. The germline gives CDR1 SQVTM, CDR2 ANQGSEA. J gave up 8 bases and V 4 bases, and 2 bases lay outside the gene matches. CDR3 nucleotide sequence: TGCAGCGTTGGGACAGGGGTGGGCTACACCTTC. Its translation is CSVGTGVGYTF.

The rearrangement uses TRBV6-5 and TRBJ2-7, with D maybe TRBD1 (7 bases). Germline-derived CDR1 and CDR2 are MNHEY and SVGAGI. Deletions cut 5 bases from V and 1 base from J, with 15 bases between. This CDR3 region has 15 residues. The CDR3, as DNA: TGTGCCAGCAGTCGCGAGGGGGCGGGATCCTACGAGCAGTACTTC. Its translation: CASSREGAGSYEQYF.

The chain couples TRBV7-3 to TRBJ2-3; 9 bases line up with TRBD1. Germline CDR1 is SGHTA and CDR2 is FQGTGA. This CDR3 has 14 amino acids. The trim removed 3 bases at V and 4 bases at J, leaving 2 bases unmatched. CDR3 bases: TGTGCCAGCAGCTTGGGACAGGGTTCAGATACGCAGTATTTT. Amino acids: CASSLGQGSDTQYF.

A few counts support this clone. The chain uses TRBV5-5 and TRBJ1-1, with a tentative D call TRBD1 (5 bases). The germline V and J ends were trimmed by 5 bases and 0 bases, with 8 bases remaining between them. Germline CDR1 is SGHKS and CDR2 is YYEKEE (reference sequence). This CDR3 region has 13 residues. The chain's CDR3 is CASRTDLNTEAFF. The CDR3 DNA reads TGTGCCAGCAGGACAGATCTGAACACTGAAGCTTTCTTT. The full variable domain, its missing parts supplied by reference TRBV5-5 and TRBJ1-1, is DAGVTQSPTHLIKTRGQQVTLRCSPISGHKSVSWYQQVLGQGPQFIFQYYEKEERGRGNFPDRFSARQFPNYSSELNVNALLLGDSALYLCASRTDLNTEAFFGQGTRLTVV.

V is TRBV5-1 and J is TRBJ1-2; TRBD1 agrees at 7 bases. V gave up 4 bases and J gave up 3 bases; unmatched junction bases: 6. Germline V gene sequence: CDR1 SGHRS, CDR2 YFSETQ. This CDR3 has 14 amino acids. In nucleotides, the CDR3 is TGCGCCAGCAGCGACGGGGACAGCTACTATGGCTACACCTTC. Its protein product is CASSDGDSYYGYTF.

This chain links TRBV2 with TRBJ2-6; TRBD2 matches 7 bases. The length of the CDR3 is 14 residues. CDR1 is SNHLY and CDR2 is FYNNEI in the germline V gene. Unmatched junction bases numbered 0, after V lost 7 bases and J lost 0 bases. CDR3 residues: CASTGGSGANVLTF. The CDR3 DNA reads as TGTGCCAGCACGGGGGGCTCTGGGGCCAACGTCCTGACTTTC.

The chain has TRBV27 and TRBJ1-2; 7 nucleotides line up with TRBD1. The germline gives CDR1 MNHEY, CDR2 SMNVEV (reference sequence). This CDR3 has 17 amino acids. V lost 3 bases and J lost 0; bases outside the gene matches: 10. In nucleotides, the CDR3 is TGTGCCAGCAGTTTGTCTTGGAAGGGGGCTCCTAACTATGGCTACACCTTC. This encodes CASSLSWKGAPNYGYTF.

The chain joins TRBV6-1 to TRBJ2-4; possible D gene TRBD1, 5 bases. CDR3 size: 16 residues. Trimming left V 3 bases short and J 1 base short, with 13 bases between. Germline V gene lookup returns CDR1 MNHNS and CDR2 SASEGT. CDR3 residues: CASSEETDWAKNIQYF. CDR3 bases: TGTGCCAGCAGTGAGGAGACAGATTGGGCCAAAAACATTCAGTACTTC.

The chain links TRBV10-3 to TRBJ2-2; 8 nucleotides align to TRBD2. V lost 3 bases, J lost 5 bases, and 8 bases stayed unmatched. CDR1 is ENHRY, CDR2 SYGVKD, per germline. This CDR3 contains 16 residues. The CDR3 is CAISDLPGGGTGELFF. DNA for the CDR3: TGTGCCATCAGTGATCTCCCGGGAGGGGGGACCGGGGAGCTGTTTTTT.

The rearrangement joins TRBV2 to TRBJ2-1, with TRBD2 matching over 12 bases. CDR3 length equals 16 residues. Trimming cost V 10 bases and J 10 bases; bases outside gene matches: 17. Germline CDR1 and CDR2: SNHLY and FYNNEI. The CDR3 DNA reads TGTGCCATCCGACTAGCGGGGGCCTACCGACCAGCAGAGCAGTTCTTC. This encodes CAIRLAGAYRPAEQFF. The full variable domain, in which reference TRBV2 and TRBJ2-1 provide the parts outside the CDR3, is EPEVTQTPSHQVTQMGQEVILRCVPISNHLYFYWYRQILGQKVEFLVSFYNNEISEKSEIFDDQFSVERPDGSNFTLKIRSTKLEDSAMYFCAIRLAGAYRPAEQFFGPGTRLTVL.

This rearrangement joins TRBV27 to TRBJ1-2, with 7 bases matching TRBD1. Trimming cost V 6 bases and J 3 bases; bases outside gene matches: 7. Germline values: CDR1 MNHEY, CDR2 SMNVEV (reference sequence). The CDR3 extends over 14 amino acids. The CDR3 bases are TGTGCCAGCAGAGAGCCGGGACAGCACTATGGCTACACCTTC. This encodes CASREPGQHYGYTF.

The CDR3 DNA reads TGTGCCAGTAGTATAGAGGGAGGGCCTGCCGAGCAGTACTTC. Protein: CASSIEGGPAEQYF. The V and J genes are TRBV19 and TRBJ2-7; 7 nucleotides agree with TRBD2. Germline CDR1 and CDR2: LNHDA and SQIVND (reference sequence). The CDR3 covers 14 residues. The J segment lost 6 bases and the V segment lost 0 bases, leaving 5 bases of the junction unmatched.

Only a few counts were recorded for this clone. The chain is built from TRBV11-2 and TRBJ1-1; TRBD1 matches 7 bases. Trimming at V came to 5 bases and at J to 7 bases, leaving 4 bases not matched to a gene. The CDR3 is 12 residues long. From germline, CDR1 is SGHAT and CDR2 FQNNGV. The CDR3 DNA reads as TGTGCCAGCAGCCAACAGGGGAATGAAGCTTTCTTT. Amino acid sequence: CASSQQGNEAFF.

In DNA, the CDR3 is TGTGCCAGTAGTATCTGGGGGAGGATAAATCAGCCCCAGCATTTT. This gives the protein CASSIWGRINQPQHF. V gene TRBV19 combines with J gene TRBJ1-5, with D perhaps matching TRBD1 (5 bases). CDR1 and CDR2 (germline): LNHDA, SQIVND (reference sequence). V dropped 3 bases and J dropped 4 bases, with 13 bases sitting between them. CDR3 length: 15 residues.

The V call is TRBV18, the J call TRBJ2-3; 9 bases line up with TRBD1. The germline CDR1 and CDR2 sequences are KGHSH and LQKENI. The J segment lost 3 bases and the V segment lost 3 bases, leaving 7 bases of the junction unmatched. The CDR3 runs to 16 residues. CDR3 bases: TGTGCCAGCTCACCCAGCGTACAGGGGGCGACAGATACGCAGTATTTT. Its translation is CASSPSVQGATDTQYF.

The chain uses TRBV27 and TRBJ2-7; D ambiguous. The CDR3 sequence is 12 residues long. Germline V gives CDR1 MNHEY, CDR2 SMNVEV (reference sequence). V was pared by 8 bases and J by 3 bases, with 11 bases between. CDR3 sequence reads: CASGVSLYEQYF. The CDR3 bases are TGTGCCAGCGGAGTCAGCCTCTACGAGCAGTACTTC.

This clone was seen a few times. The chain couples TRBV20-1 to TRBJ2-5; TRBD2 aligns across 7 bases. V lost 3 bases to trimming and J lost 4 bases; unmatched junction nucleotides: 8. The germline V gene has CDR1 DFQATT and CDR2 SNEGSKA (reference sequence). This CDR3 has 14 residues. In DNA, the CDR3 is TGCAGTGCTAGTTGGGACTATAGGGCAGAGACCCAGTACTTC. This codes for CSASWDYRAETQYF.

V is TRBV2 and J is TRBJ2-2, with 8 bases that match TRBD1. The CDR3 runs to 15 residues. With 6 bases clipped from V and 4 bases from J, the junction kept 7 bases outside the gene matches. Germline assignment: CDR1 SNHLY and CDR2 FYNNEI. The CDR3 protein is CASRDPGQATGELFF. CDR3 in DNA: TGTGCCAGCAGGGATCCGGGACAGGCCACCGGGGAGCTGTTTTTT.

This clone has only one observation. This chain links TRBV3-1 (or the pseudogene TRBV3-2) with TRBJ1-2, with TRBD1 matching 8 bases. Unmatched junction bases numbered 11, after V lost 0 bases and J lost 8 bases. This CDR3 is built from 16 residues. Germline loops: CDR1 LGHDT, CDR2 YNNKEL (reference sequence). CDR3 sequence (DNA): TGTGCCAGCAGCCAAGATAGTCCGCGACAGGGGAGAGGCTACACCTTC. It translates to CASSQDSPRQGRGYTF.